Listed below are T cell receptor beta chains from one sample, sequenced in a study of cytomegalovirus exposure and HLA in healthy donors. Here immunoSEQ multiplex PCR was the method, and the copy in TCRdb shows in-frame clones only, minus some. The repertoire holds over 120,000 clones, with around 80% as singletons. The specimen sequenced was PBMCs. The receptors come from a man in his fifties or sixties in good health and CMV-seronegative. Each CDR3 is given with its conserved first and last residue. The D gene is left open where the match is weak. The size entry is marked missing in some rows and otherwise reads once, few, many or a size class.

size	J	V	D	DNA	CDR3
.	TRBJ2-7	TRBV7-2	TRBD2	TGTGCCAGCAGCCTTTCACTAGCGCTCTCCTACGAGCAGTACTTC	CASSLSLALSYEQYF
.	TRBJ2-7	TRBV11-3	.	TGTGCCAGCAGCTCAGGGGACGGGCCCTACGAGCAGTACTTC	CASSSGDGPYEQYF
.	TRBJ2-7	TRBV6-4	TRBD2	TGTGCCAGCAGTGACGGGGCTAGCGGGAAATTCTCCTACGAGCAGTACTTC	CASSDGASGKFSYEQYF
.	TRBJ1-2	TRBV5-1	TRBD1	TGCGCCAGCAGCCAACGGGACAGGGATGTTAGTGGCTACACCTTC	CASSQRDRDVSGYTF
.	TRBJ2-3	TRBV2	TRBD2	TGTGCCAGCCTAGGACTAGCGGGAGCTTCATTTGGCACAGATACGCAGTATTTT	CASLGLAGASFGTDTQYF
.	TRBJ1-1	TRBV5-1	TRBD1	TGCGCCAGCAGCTTGCAAGGACAGGGGGGTAATGAAGCTTTCTTT	CASSLQGQGGNEAFF
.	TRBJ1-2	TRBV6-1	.	TGTGCCAGCAGTTCAAATCGGGATCCTAACTATGGCTACACCTTC	CASSSNRDPNYGYTF
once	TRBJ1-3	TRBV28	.	TGTGCCAGCAGTTTTGACTCCACCATATATTTT	CASSFDSTIYF
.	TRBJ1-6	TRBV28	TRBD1	TGTGCCAGCAGTCCCGGGACAGGGCGAGGTTCACCCCTCCACTTT	CASSPGTGRGSPLHF
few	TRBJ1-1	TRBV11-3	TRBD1	TGTGCCAGCAGCTACACCTTACCCCTAGGACAGGGGTCAAAAACTGAAGCTTTCTTT	CASSYTLPLGQGSKTEAFF
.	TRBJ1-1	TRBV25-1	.	TGTGCCAGCAGTGACCTCAGAGATGGCAGGGGAGTATCTGAAGCTTTCTTT	CASSDLRDGRGVSEAFF
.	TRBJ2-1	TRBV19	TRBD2	TGTGCCAGTAGTACCCTAGCGGAATATGAGCAGTTCTTC	CASSTLAEYEQFF
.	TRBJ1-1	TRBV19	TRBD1	TGTGCCAGTAGTACAGGACAGGGGAGGAGTCCCCACACTGAAGCTTTCTTT	CASSTGQGRSPHTEAFF
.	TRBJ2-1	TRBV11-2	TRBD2	TGTGCCAGCAGCCTTAGCGGGAGCTCCTACAATGAGCAGTTCTTC	CASSLSGSSYNEQFF
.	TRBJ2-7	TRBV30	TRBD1	TGTGCCTGGAGTCAGAACCTCCGGGACAGCGCTTCTCGTTGTTATTTC	CAWSQNLRDSASRCYF
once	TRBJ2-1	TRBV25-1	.	TGTGCCAGCAGTGAATATGCGGCAAATGAGCAGTTCTTC	CASSEYAANEQFF
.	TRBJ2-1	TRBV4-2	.	TGTGCCAGCAGCCAAGGGGGCGAGAGATACAATGAGCAGTTCTTC	CASSQGGERYNEQFF
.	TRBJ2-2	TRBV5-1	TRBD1	TGCGCCAGCAGCAAACAGACAGGGCCCACCGGGGAGCTGTTTTTT	CASSKQTGPTGELFF
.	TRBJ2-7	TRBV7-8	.	TGTGCCAGCAGCTTAGGGAGCCTGACTAGTTTAAGCCACGAGCAGTACTTC	CASSLGSLTSLSHEQYF